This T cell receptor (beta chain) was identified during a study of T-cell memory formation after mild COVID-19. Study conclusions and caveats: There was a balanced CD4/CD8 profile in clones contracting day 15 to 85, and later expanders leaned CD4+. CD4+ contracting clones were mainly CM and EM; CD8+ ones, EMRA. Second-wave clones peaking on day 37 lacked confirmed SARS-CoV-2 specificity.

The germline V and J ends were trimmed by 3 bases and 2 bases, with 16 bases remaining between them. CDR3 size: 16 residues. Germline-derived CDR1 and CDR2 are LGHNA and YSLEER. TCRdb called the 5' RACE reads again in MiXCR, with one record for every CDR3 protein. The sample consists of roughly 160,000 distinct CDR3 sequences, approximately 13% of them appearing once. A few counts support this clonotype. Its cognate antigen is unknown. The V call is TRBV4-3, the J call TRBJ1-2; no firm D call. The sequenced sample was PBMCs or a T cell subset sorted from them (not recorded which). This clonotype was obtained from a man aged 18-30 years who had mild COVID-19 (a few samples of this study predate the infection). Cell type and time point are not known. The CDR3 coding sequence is TGCGCCAGCAGCCAGTACACAGTTTTAGGCAACTATGGCTACACCTTC. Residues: CASSQYTVLGNYGYTF.